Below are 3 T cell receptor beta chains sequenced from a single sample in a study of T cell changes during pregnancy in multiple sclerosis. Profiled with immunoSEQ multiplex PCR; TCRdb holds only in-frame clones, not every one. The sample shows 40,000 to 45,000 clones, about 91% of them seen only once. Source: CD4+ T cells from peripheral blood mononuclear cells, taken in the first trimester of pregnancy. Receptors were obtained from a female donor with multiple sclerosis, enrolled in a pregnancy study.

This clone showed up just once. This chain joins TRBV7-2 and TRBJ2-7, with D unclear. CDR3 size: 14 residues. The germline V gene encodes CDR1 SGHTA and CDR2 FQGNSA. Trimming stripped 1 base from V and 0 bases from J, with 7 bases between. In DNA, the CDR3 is TGTGCCAGCAGCTTAGACCCCAGCTCCTACGAGCAGTACTTC. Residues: CASSLDPSSYEQYF.

The CDR3 protein is CASSIETRGTEAFF. In DNA, the CDR3 is TGTGCCAGTAGTATAGAAACAAGGGGCACTGAAGCTTTCTTT. The chain links TRBV19 to TRBJ1-1, with a weak D call TRBD1 (5 bases). The V end lost 0 bases, the J end lost 4 bases, and 9 bases lay between the germline ends. In germline, CDR1 is LNHDA, CDR2 SQIVND (reference sequence). The CDR3 sequence is 14 residues long.

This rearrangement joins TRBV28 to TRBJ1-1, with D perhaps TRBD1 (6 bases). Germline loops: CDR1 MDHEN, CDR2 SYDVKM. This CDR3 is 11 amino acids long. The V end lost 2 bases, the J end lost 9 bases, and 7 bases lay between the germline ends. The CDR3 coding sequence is TGTGCCAGCAGTTTAGGACAGCAAGCTTTCTTT. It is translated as CASSLGQQAFF. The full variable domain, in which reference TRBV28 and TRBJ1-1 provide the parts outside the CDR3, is DVKVTQSSRYLVKRTGEKVFLECVQDMDHENMFWYRQDPGLGLRLIYFSYDVKMKEKGDIPEGYSVSREKKERFSLILESASTNQTSMYLCASSLGQQAFFGQGTRLTVV.